This T cell receptor (beta chain) was recovered during a study of cytomegalovirus exposure and HLA in healthy donors. Overall study results and limits: Associated with cytomegalovirus, according to the listing, were around 160 TCR beta chains.

This clone is medium-sized in the sample. What it recognizes is unknown. The donors were part of the validation cohort of roughly 130 subjects. That cohort was separate from the first cohort, which comprised fewer than 800 subjects. Assay: immunoSEQ multiplex PCR; the TCRdb copy retains only in-frame clones and omits some. The sample includes 110,000 or so clones, around 85% of them seen just once. Germline V lookup: CDR1 MNHNS, CDR2 SASEGT. The CDR3 spans 15 residues. V shed 2 bases and J shed 4 bases, with 12 bases lying between them. This clonotype was obtained from a woman younger than 35 in good health and CMV-seronegative. The sample consisted of PBMCs. The rearrangement uses TRBV6-1 and TRBJ1-5, with D perhaps TRBD1 (5 bases). CDR3 amino acids: CASSETPGTNQPQHF. CDR3 nucleotide sequence: TGTGCCAGCAGTGAAACCCCAGGGACTAATCAGCCCCAGCATTTT.